The clone carrying this T cell receptor (beta chain) was seen more than once but under ten times. Per the study methods: The assay estimated nucleated cells by amplifying reference gene primers. Using immunoSEQ multiplex PCR, the repertoire was profiled, and TCRdb retains in-frame clones only, with some absent. That table gives V, J and clone size, and the DNA gave D and trimming. The profile shows 180,000 or so clones, roughly 84% of them singletons. This sample is drawn from a study of blood T cell repertoires in COVID-19. About the research overall: Sites in the United States, Italy and Spain provided acute and convalescent COVID-19 samples.

The CDR3 is 13 residues long. Germline assignment: CDR1 SQVTM and CDR2 ANQGSEA. The V end lost 6 bases, the J end lost 1 base, and 11 bases lay between the germline ends. Material: peripheral blood. The rearrangement uses TRBV29-1 and TRBJ2-3; a possible D gene is TRBD2 (7 bases). This clonotype originated in a person aged 70 to 80 with COVID-19, enrolled during active disease. The CDR3 DNA follows: TGCAGCGTGCAGGGGAGGGGCACAGATACGCAGTATTTT. Translated, it gives CSVQGRGTDTQYF.